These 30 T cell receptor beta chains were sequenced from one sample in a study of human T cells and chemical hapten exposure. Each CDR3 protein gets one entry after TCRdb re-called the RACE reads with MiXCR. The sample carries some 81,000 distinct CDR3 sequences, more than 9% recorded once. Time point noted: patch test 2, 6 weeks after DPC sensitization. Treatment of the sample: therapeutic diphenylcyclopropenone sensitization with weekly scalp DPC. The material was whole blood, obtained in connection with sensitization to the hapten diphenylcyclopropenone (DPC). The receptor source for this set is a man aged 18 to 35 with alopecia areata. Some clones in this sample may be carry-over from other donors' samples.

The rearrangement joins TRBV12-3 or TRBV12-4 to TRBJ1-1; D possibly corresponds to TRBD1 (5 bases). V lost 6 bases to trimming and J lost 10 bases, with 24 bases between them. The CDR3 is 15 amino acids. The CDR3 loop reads CASSPSWGDHAGAFF. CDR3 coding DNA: TGTGCCAGCAGCCCCTCATGGGGGGATCACGCCGGAGCTTTCTTT.

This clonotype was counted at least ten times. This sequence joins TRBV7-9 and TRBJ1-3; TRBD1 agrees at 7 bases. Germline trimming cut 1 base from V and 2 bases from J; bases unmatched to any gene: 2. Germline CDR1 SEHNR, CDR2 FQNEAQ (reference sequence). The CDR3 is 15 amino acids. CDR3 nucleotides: TGTGCCAGCAGCTTAGAGGGGACAGCTGGAAACACCATATATTTT. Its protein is CASSLEGTAGNTIYF.

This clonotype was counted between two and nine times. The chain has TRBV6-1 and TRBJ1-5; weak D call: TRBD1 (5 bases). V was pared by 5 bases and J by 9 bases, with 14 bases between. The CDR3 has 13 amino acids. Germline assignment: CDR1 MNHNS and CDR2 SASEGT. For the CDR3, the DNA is TGTGCCAGCAGTAGCCTTACAGGAGGGCCCCAGCATTTT. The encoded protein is CASSSLTGGPQHF.

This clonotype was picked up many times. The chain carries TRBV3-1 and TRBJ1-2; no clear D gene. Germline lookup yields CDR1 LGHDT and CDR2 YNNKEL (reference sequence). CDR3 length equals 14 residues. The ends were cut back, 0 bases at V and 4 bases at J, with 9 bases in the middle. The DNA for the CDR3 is TGTGCCAGCAGCCAAGATCGGACGAGCTATGGCTACACCTTC. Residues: CASSQDRTSYGYTF.

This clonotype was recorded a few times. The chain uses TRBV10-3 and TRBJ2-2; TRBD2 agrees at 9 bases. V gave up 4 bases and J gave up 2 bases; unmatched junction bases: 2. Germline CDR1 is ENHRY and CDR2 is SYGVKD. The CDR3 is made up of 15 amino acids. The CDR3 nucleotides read TGTGCCATCAGTGCGGGACTAGCTAACACCGGGGAGCTGTTTTTT. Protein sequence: CAISAGLANTGELFF.

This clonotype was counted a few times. Written as DNA, the CDR3 is TGTGCCAGCAGTAGGGCGGACTCCTATAATTCACCCCTCCACTTT. The encoded protein is CASSRADSYNSPLHF. This rearrangement joins TRBV28 to TRBJ1-6; D not resolved. With 5 bases removed from V and 0 bases from J, the gap between germline ends came to 8 bases. CDR3 length: 15 amino acids. The V gene's germline CDR1 is MDHEN and CDR2 SYDVKM.

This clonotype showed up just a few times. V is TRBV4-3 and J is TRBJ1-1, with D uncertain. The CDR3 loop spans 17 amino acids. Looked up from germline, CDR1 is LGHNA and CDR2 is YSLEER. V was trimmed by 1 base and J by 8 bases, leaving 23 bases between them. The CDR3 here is CASSQGTSGSEGDEAFF. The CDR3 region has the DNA TGCGCCAGCAGCCAAGGGACCTCCGGGTCAGAAGGTGACGAAGCTTTCTTT.

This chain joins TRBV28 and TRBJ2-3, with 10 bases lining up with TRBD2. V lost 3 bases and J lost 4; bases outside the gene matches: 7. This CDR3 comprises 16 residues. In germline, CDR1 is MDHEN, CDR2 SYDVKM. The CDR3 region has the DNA TGTGCCAGCAGTTTTTTGAGCGGGGGGGCCTCAGATACGCAGTATTTT. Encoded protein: CASSFLSGGASDTQYF.

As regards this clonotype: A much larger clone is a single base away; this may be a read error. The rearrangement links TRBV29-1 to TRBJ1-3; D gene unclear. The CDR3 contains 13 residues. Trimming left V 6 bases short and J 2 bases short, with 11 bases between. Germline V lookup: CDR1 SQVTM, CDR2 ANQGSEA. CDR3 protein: CSVPSSTGNTIYF. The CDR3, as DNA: TGCAGCGTCCCCTCCTCGACTGGAAACACCATATATTTT.

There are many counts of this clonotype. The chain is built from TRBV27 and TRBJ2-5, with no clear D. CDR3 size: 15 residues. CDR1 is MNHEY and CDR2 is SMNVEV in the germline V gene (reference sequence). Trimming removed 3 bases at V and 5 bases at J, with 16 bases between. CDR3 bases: TGTGCCAGCAGTTTTTCTGGGGTATACGAGGAGACCCAGTACTTC. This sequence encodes CASSFSGVYEETQYF.

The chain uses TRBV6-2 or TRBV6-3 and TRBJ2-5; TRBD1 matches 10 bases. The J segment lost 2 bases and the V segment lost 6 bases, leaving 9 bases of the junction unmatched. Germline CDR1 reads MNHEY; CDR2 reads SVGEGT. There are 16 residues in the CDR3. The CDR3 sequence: CASRPAGTGDQETQYF. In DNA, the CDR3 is TGTGCCAGCAGACCAGCCGGGACAGGGGATCAAGAGACCCAGTACTTC.

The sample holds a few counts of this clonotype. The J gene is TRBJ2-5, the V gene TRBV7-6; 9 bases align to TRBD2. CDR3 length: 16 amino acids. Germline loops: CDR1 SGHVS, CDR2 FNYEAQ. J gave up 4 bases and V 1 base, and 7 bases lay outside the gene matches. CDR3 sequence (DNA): TGTGCCAGCAGCTTAGTCCCTAGCGGGGATAGAGAGACCCAGTACTTC. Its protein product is CASSLVPSGDRETQYF.

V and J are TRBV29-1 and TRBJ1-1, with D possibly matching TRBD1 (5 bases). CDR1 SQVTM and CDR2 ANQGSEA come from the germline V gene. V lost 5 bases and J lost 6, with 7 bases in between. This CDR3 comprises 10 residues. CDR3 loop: CSVSGAEAFF. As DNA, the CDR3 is TGCAGCGTTTCGGGGGCTGAAGCTTTCTTT.

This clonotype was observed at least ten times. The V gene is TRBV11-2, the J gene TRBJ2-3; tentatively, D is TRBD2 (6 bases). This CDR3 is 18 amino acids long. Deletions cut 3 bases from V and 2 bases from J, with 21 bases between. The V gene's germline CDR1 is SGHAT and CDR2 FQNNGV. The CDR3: CASSFLERTGGSTDTQYF. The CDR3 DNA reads TGTGCCAGCAGCTTTTTAGAGAGGACCGGGGGATCCACAGATACGCAGTATTTT. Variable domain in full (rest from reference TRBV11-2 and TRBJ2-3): EAGVAQSPRYKIIEKRQSVAFWCNPISGHATLYWYQQILGQGPKLLIQFQNNGVVDDSQLPKDRFSAERLKGVDSTLKIQPAKLEDSAVYLCASSFLERTGGSTDTQYFGPGTRLTVL.

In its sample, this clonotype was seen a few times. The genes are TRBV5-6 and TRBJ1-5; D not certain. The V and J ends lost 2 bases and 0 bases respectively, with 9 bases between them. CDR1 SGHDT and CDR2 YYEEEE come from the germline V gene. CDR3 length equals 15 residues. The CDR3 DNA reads TGTGCCAGCAGCTTTGGATTGTATAGCAATCAGCCCCAGCATTTT. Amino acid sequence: CASSFGLYSNQPQHF.

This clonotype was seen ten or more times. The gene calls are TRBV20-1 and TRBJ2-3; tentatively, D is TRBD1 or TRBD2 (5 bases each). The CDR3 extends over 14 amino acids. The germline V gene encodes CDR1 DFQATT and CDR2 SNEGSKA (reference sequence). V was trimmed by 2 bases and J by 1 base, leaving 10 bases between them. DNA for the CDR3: TGCAGTGCTAGACGGGGCAGGGGCACAGATACGCAGTATTTT. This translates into CSARRGRGTDTQYF.

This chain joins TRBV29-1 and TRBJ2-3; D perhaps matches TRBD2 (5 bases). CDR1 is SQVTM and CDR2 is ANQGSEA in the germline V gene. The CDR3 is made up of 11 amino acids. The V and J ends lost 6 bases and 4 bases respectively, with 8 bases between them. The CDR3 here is CSVELADTQYF. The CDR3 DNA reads TGCAGCGTGGAACTAGCAGATACGCAGTATTTT.

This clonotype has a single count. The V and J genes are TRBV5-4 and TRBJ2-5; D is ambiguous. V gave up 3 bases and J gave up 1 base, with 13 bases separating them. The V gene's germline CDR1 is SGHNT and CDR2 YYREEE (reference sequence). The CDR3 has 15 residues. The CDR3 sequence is CASSSPVETQETQYF. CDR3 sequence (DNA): TGTGCCAGCAGCTCCCCGGTTGAAACCCAAGAGACCCAGTACTTC.

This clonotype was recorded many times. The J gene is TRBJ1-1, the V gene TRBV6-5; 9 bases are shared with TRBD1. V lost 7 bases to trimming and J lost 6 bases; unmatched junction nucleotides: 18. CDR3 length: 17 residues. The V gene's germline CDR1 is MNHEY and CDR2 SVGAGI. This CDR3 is CASTPRAPGQGIPEAFF. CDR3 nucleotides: TGTGCCAGCACCCCCCGTGCACCGGGACAGGGAATACCTGAAGCTTTCTTT.

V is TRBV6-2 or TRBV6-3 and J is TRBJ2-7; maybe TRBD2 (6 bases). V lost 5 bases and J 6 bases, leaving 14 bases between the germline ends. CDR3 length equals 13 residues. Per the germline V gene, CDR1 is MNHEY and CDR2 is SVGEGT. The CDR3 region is CASSRRGFGEQYV. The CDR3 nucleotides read TGTGCCAGCAGTCGACGGGGGTTCGGCGAGCAGTACGTC.

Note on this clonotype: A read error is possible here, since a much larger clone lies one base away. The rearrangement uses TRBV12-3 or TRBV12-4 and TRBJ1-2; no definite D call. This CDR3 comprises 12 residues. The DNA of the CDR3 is TGTGCCAGCAGGGGCATAAACTATGGCCACACCTTC. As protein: CASRGINYGHTF.

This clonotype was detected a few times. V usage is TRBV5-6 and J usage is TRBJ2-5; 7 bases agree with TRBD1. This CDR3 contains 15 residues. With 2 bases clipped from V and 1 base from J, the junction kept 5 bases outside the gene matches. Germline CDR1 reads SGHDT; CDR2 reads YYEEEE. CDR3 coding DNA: TGTGCCAGCAGCTTCCGCCGGGACAGCCAAGAGACCCAGTACTTC. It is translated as CASSFRRDSQETQYF.

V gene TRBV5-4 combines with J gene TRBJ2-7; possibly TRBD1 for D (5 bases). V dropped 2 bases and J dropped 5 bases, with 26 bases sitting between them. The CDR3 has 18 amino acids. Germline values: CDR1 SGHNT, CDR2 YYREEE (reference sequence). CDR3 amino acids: CASSFTPGRAQVNDEQYF. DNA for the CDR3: TGTGCCAGCAGCTTCACCCCAGGCAGGGCTCAGGTAAACGACGAGCAGTACTTC.

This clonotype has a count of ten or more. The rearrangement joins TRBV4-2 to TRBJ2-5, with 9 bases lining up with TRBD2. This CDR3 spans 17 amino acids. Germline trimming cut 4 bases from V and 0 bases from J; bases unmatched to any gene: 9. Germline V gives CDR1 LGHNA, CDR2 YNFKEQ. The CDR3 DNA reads TGTGCCAGCAGCCGGAATAGCGGGGGAGCGTACCAAGAGACCCAGTACTTC. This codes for CASSRNSGGAYQETQYF.

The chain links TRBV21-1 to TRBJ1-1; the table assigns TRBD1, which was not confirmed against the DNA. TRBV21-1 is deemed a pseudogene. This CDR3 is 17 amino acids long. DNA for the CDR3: TGTGCCAGCAGCAAAGCGGCCGGGACAGTGAAGAACACTGAAGCTTTCTTT. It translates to CASSKAAGTVKNTEAFF.

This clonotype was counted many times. CDR3 nucleotides: TGTGCCAGCAGTTTAGACAGGGGGCTGGGCTACACCTTC. Amino acid sequence: CASSLDRGLGYTF. The chain combines TRBV12-3 or TRBV12-4 with TRBJ1-2, with TRBD1 matching over 9 bases. The CDR3 contains 13 residues. The V and J ends lost 1 base and 8 bases, in that order; junction bases with no gene match: 2.

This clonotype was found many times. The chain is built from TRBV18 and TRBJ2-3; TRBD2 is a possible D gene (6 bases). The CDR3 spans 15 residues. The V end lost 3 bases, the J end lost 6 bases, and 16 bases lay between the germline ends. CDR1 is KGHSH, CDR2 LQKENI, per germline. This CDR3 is CASSPMEGFGDTQYF. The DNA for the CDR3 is TGTGCCAGCTCACCCATGGAGGGTTTCGGCGATACGCAGTATTTT.

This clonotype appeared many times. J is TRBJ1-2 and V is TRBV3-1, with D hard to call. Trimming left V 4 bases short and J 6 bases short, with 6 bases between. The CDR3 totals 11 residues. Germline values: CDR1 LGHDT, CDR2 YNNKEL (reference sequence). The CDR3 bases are TGTGCCAGCAGCCTGGGCCATGGCTACACCTTC. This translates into CASSLGHGYTF.

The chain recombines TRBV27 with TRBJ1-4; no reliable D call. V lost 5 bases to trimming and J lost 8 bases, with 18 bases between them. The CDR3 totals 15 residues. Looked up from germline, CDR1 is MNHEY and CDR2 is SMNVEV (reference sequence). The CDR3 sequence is CASSRLGDIGEKLFF. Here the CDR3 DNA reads TGTGCCAGCAGTCGCTTAGGAGACATAGGGGAAAAACTGTTTTTT.

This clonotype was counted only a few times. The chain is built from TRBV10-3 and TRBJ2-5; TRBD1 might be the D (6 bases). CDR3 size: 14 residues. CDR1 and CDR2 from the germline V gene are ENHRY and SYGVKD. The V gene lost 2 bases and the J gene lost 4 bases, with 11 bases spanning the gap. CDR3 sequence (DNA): TGTGCCATCAGTGAGCGGCAGGGGCGAGAGACCCAGTACTTC. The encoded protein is CAISERQGRETQYF.